These T cell receptor beta chains were read from a single sample in a study of T-cell reconstitution after alpha-beta-depleted transplantation in children. TCRdb reanalysed the PCR reads using MiXCR and keeps one entry per CDR3 protein. The sample includes 670,000 or so distinct CDR3 sequences, roughly 13% seen only once; the top ten take 0.79%. The sample here was PBMCs, taken before TCRalphabeta/CD19-depleted stem cell transplant. The receptors derive from a girl aged 2-10 years with congenital amegakaryocytic thrombocytopenia, due to receive a stem cell transplant. Each CDR3 is given with its conserved first and last residue. D genes are given only for firm matches. Clone size is given for some rows only: seen once, a few or many times, or a class if the clone is expanded.

d_call j_call v_call clone_size cdr3_aa cdr3_nt
- TRBJ1-2 TRBV20-1 - CSAREGNYGYTF TGCAGTGCTAGAGAGGGGAACTATGGCTACACCTTC
- TRBJ2-2 TRBV3-1 many CASSPELYDFTGELFF TGTGCCAGCAGCCCAGAGTTATACGATTTTACCGGGGAGCTGTTTTTT
- TRBJ2-7 TRBV27 many CASSPGHSEQYF TGTGCCAGCAGTCCCGGACATTCCGAGCAGTACTTC
- TRBJ2-2 TRBV5-1 many CASSLENGELFF TGCGCCAGCAGCTTGGAGAACGGGGAGCTGTTTTTT
- TRBJ1-4 TRBV4-1 many CASSQVLGGAAEKLFF TGCGCCAGCAGCCAAGTCCTCGGGGGGGCGGCTGAAAAACTGTTTTTT
- TRBJ2-7 TRBV20-1 - CSASSASLWDEQYF TGCAGTGCTAGTTCCGCCAGTCTATGGGACGAGCAGTACTTC
- TRBJ1-6 TRBV7-2 many CASSLWRDGTNSPLHF TGTGCCAGCAGCCTATGGAGGGACGGAACGAATTCACCCCTCCACTTT
- TRBJ2-2 TRBV7-2 many CASSLEVGAPGELFF TGTGCCAGCAGCTTAGAAGTTGGGGCACCCGGGGAGCTGTTTTTT
TRBD2 TRBJ2-3 TRBV4-1 many CASSPRVAGHTDTQYF TGCGCCAGCAGCCCCAGGGTAGCGGGACACACAGATACGCAGTATTTT
- TRBJ2-7 TRBV5-1 few CASSLDEGISEQYF TGCGCCAGCAGCTTGGACGAGGGTATAAGCGAGCAGTACTTC
- TRBJ2-1 TRBV10-3 many CAISPRERDEQFF TGTGCCATCTCCCCTCGGGAACGGGATGAGCAGTTCTTC
- TRBJ2-1 TRBV20-1 many CSAPLGPTNEQFF TGCAGTGCTCCTTTGGGACCTACTAATGAGCAGTTCTTC
TRBD2 TRBJ2-1 TRBV18 - CASSPGTSGSGAGNEQFF TGTGCCAGCTCACCCGGGACTAGCGGGAGTGGGGCCGGCAATGAGCAGTTCTTC
TRBD2 TRBJ2-1 TRBV20-1 - CSARFGEGQNIPMGNEQFF TGCAGTGCTAGGTTCGGGGAGGGCCAAAACATACCTATGGGCAATGAGCAGTTCTTC
- TRBJ2-3 TRBV5-1 - CASSSYRESIDTQYF TGCGCCAGCAGCAGCTACCGAGAAAGTATAGATACGCAGTATTTT
- TRBJ1-6 TRBV7-4 many CYRRSNNSPLHF TGTTACAGGCGGTCTAATAATTCACCCCTCCACTTT
- TRBJ2-3 TRBV27 few CASSLSSPVDAQYF TGTGCCAGCAGTTTATCCTCTCCTGTGGACGCGCAGTATTTT
TRBD1 TRBJ1-4 TRBV20-1 - CSARGQANEKLFF TGCAGTGCCAGGGGACAGGCGAATGAAAAACTGTTTTTT
- TRBJ1-2 TRBV29-1 once CSVEPSLYGYTF TGCAGCGTTGAACCTTCCCTCTATGGCTACACCTTC
TRBD1 TRBJ2-1 TRBV25-1 - CASRAGQDLYNEQFF TGTGCCAGCAGGGCAGGACAGGACCTCTACAATGAGCAGTTCTTC
TRBD2 TRBJ2-7 TRBV27 many CASSFGLAPYEQYF TGTGCCAGCAGTTTCGGACTAGCGCCATACGAGCAGTACTTC
- TRBJ1-1 TRBV20-1 many CSAPGARSTEAFF TGCAGTGCCCCCGGGGCACGAAGTACTGAAGCTTTCTTT
TRBD2 TRBJ2-7 TRBV10-3 many CATRLAGDAYEQYF TGTGCCACACGTTTAGCGGGAGACGCCTACGAGCAGTACTTC
- TRBJ2-3 TRBV20-1 - CSANRGQGPDTQYF TGCAGTGCTAACCGCGGGCAGGGGCCAGATACGCAGTATTTT
- TRBJ2-5 TRBV29-1 few CSVEPGSGTGFLGTQYF TGCAGCGTTGAACCCGGCTCGGGCACAGGGTTCCTGGGGACCCAGTACTTC
TRBD1 TRBJ2-1 TRBV15 - CATSSDREHEQFF TGTGCCACCAGCTCGGACAGGGAGCATGAGCAGTTCTTC
- TRBJ2-1 TRBV13 once CASIMGPSNEQFF TGTGCCAGCATCATGGGGCCTAGCAATGAGCAGTTCTTC
TRBD1 TRBJ2-2 TRBV7-8 many CASSLATGATGELFF TGTGCCAGCAGCTTAGCGACAGGGGCAACCGGGGAGCTGTTTTTT
TRBD1 TRBJ2-2 TRBV10-3 - CAISESTGDTGELFF TGTGCCATCAGTGAGTCGACAGGGGACACCGGGGAGCTGTTTTTT
TRBD2 TRBJ2-3 TRBV7-9 many CASSLVTSGADTQYF TGTGCCAGCAGCTTAGTTACTAGCGGAGCAGATACGCAGTATTTT
- TRBJ2-7 TRBV6-2/TRBV6-3 many CASHSSYEQYF TGTGCCAGCCATAGCTCCTACGAGCAGTACTTC
TRBD2 TRBJ2-1 TRBV5-4 - CASSLTGLVYNEQFF TGTGCCAGCAGCTTGACCGGACTAGTTTACAATGAGCAGTTCTTC
TRBD1 TRBJ2-3 TRBV5-1 many CASSLQGDGTDTQYF TGCGCCAGCAGCTTACAGGGGGACGGAACAGATACGCAGTATTTT
TRBD2 TRBJ2-4 TRBV5-1 many CASSFSGGNIQYF TGCGCCAGCAGCTTCTCGGGGGGAAACATTCAGTACTTC
- TRBJ2-1 TRBV1 - CTSSRRDDSSYNEQFF TGCACCAGCAGCCGGAGGGACGATAGCTCCTACAATGAGCAGTTCTTC
TRBD2 TRBJ2-7 TRBV7-2 many CASSLAYLLAGAEQYF TGTGCCAGCAGCTTAGCGTACCTGCTAGCGGGAGCCGAGCAGTACTTC
TRBD2 TRBJ2-5 TRBV13 - CASSLLLAGDDRRETQYF TGTGCCAGCAGCTTATTACTAGCGGGAGACGATAGAAGAGAGACCCAGTACTTC
TRBD2 TRBJ2-5 TRBV15 few CATSTSGTHQETQYF TGTGCCACCAGCACCAGCGGGACTCACCAAGAGACCCAGTACTTC
- TRBJ1-2 TRBV28 many CASSPTVTGQGYGYTF TGTGCCAGCAGTCCCACAGTCACAGGGCAGGGGTATGGCTACACCTTC
TRBD2 TRBJ2-1 TRBV29-1 many CSARTSGRIAYNEQFF TGCAGCGCACGGACTAGCGGGAGAATCGCCTACAATGAGCAGTTCTTC
TRBD2 TRBJ2-5 TRBV10-3 few CAISEPSSGRTETQYF TGTGCCATCAGCGAGCCCTCTAGCGGGAGGACAGAGACCCAGTACTTC
- TRBJ2-1 TRBV29-1 few CSGERLAEQFF TGCAGCGGTGAAAGGCTTGCTGAGCAGTTCTTC
- TRBJ2-5 TRBV5-1 many CASSLADSQETQYF TGCGCCAGCAGCTTGGCCGACAGCCAAGAGACCCAGTACTTC
TRBD2 TRBJ2-7 TRBV6-5 - CASSWTTSGGIYEQYF TGTGCCAGCAGTTGGACGACTAGCGGGGGAATCTACGAGCAGTACTTC
TRBD1 TRBJ1-2 TRBV4-1 few CASSQQGADGYTF TGCGCCAGCAGCCAACAGGGGGCAGATGGCTACACCTTC
TRBD2 TRBJ2-3 TRBV5-1 - CASSFPPAGEADTQYF TGCGCCAGCAGCTTCCCGCCAGCGGGAGAAGCAGATACGCAGTATTTT
- TRBJ2-5 TRBV5-1 - CASSLGRDLLQQETQYF TGCGCCAGCAGCTTGGGGAGGGACCTACTACAACAAGAGACCCAGTACTTC
- TRBJ2-1 TRBV20-1 few CSANLRTQGRYNEQFF TGCAGTGCTAACCTACGGACACAAGGACGGTACAATGAGCAGTTCTTC
TRBD1 TRBJ1-5 TRBV12-3/TRBV12-4 many CASSHDRGLVLVQPQHF TGTGCCAGCAGTCACGACAGGGGATTGGTATTGGTTCAGCCCCAGCATTTT
TRBD2 TRBJ2-3 TRBV7-9 few CASSPIAGAGQYF TGTGCCAGCAGCCCGATAGCGGGAGCGGGGCAGTATTTT
TRBD2 TRBJ2-1 TRBV7-8 few CASSKIGTSGSGEQFF TGTGCCAGCAGCAAAATTGGGACTAGCGGGAGTGGTGAGCAGTTCTTC
- TRBJ2-1 TRBV29-1 many CSVEDPPSNNEQFF TGCAGCGTTGAAGATCCCCCTAGTAACAATGAGCAGTTCTTC